This is a list of T cell receptor beta chains from one sample in a study of blood T cell repertoires in COVID-19. The table came from immunoSEQ multiplex PCR; TCRdb's copy has only in-frame clones and leaves some out. The data show roughly 400,000 clones, approximately 93% seen once. Material for sequencing was PBMCs or T cells enriched from blood (not recorded which). These receptors all come from a woman aged 40 to 50 who had been exposed to COVID-19. CDR3s include the opening cysteine and the closing phenylalanine or tryptophan. The order of the fields is clone size, D gene, J gene, V gene, CDR3 protein, CDR3 DNA. D genes are given only for firm matches. Clone sizes are given selectively: once, few, many, or a class where the clone is expanded.

clone size: -; D gene: -; J gene: TRBJ1-2; V gene: TRBV10-3; CDR3 protein: CAISLGAPNYGYTF; CDR3 DNA: TGTGCCATCAGCCTAGGGGCCCCTAACTATGGCTACACCTTC
clone size: once; D gene: TRBD2; J gene: TRBJ2-1; V gene: TRBV5-1; CDR3 protein: CASSSLRGVNNEQFF; CDR3 DNA: TGCGCCAGCAGCTCTCTGCGGGGGGTCAACAATGAGCAGTTCTTC
clone size: -; D gene: -; J gene: TRBJ1-4; V gene: TRBV5-1; CDR3 protein: CASSNGGGGWPTNEKLFF; CDR3 DNA: TGCGCCAGCAGCAATGGCGGTGGGGGCTGGCCAACTAATGAAAAACTGTTTTTT
clone size: -; D gene: -; J gene: TRBJ1-2; V gene: TRBV25-1; CDR3 protein: CASSAGVGYTF; CDR3 DNA: TGTGCCAGCAGTGCGGGGGTTGGCTACACCTTC
clone size: once; D gene: -; J gene: TRBJ1-2; V gene: TRBV7-8; CDR3 protein: CASSLGRDKGYTF; CDR3 DNA: TGTGCCAGCAGCTTAGGACGGGATAAAGGCTACACCTTC
clone size: -; D gene: TRBD1; J gene: TRBJ2-5; V gene: TRBV7-3; CDR3 protein: CASSSGQTETQYF; CDR3 DNA: TGTGCCAGCAGCTCGGGACAGACAGAGACCCAGTACTTC
clone size: -; D gene: -; J gene: TRBJ1-2; V gene: TRBV7-2; CDR3 protein: CASSLGHKDYGYTF; CDR3 DNA: TGTGCCAGCAGCTTAGGTCACAAAGACTATGGCTACACCTTC
clone size: once; D gene: -; J gene: TRBJ1-3; V gene: TRBV19; CDR3 protein: CASESRLNSGNTIYF; CDR3 DNA: TGTGCCAGCGAAAGCAGGTTAAACTCTGGAAACACCATATATTTT
clone size: -; D gene: -; J gene: TRBJ1-1; V gene: TRBV7-3; CDR3 protein: CASSYDRNTEAFF; CDR3 DNA: TGTGCCAGCAGCTATGACAGGAACACTGAAGCTTTCTTT
clone size: -; D gene: TRBD1; J gene: TRBJ1-2; V gene: TRBV27; CDR3 protein: CASKLRTGQGYTF; CDR3 DNA: TGTGCCAGCAAACTCCGGACAGGGCAAGGCTACACCTTC
clone size: -; D gene: TRBD1; J gene: TRBJ1-6; V gene: TRBV6-5; CDR3 protein: CASSSRRDRGNSPLHF; CDR3 DNA: TGTGCCAGCAGTTCCCGCCGGGACAGGGGGAATTCACCCCTCCACTTT
clone size: -; D gene: -; J gene: TRBJ1-6; V gene: TRBV6-5; CDR3 protein: CASRGGVRSPLHF; CDR3 DNA: TGTGCCAGCAGGGGGGGAGTTAGGTCACCCCTCCACTTT
clone size: -; D gene: -; J gene: TRBJ1-1; V gene: TRBV21-1; CDR3 protein: CASKAPGSKEAFF; CDR3 DNA: TGTGCCAGCAAAGCCCCTGGTTCCAAGGAAGCTTTCTTT
clone size: once; D gene: TRBD1; J gene: TRBJ1-1; V gene: TRBV18; CDR3 protein: CASSPTRQGVMNTEAFF; CDR3 DNA: TGTGCCAGCTCACCAACGCGGCAGGGGGTTATGAACACTGAAGCTTTCTTT
clone size: -; D gene: TRBD2; J gene: TRBJ2-3; V gene: TRBV6-1; CDR3 protein: CASSVGGGAADGTQYF; CDR3 DNA: TGTGCCAGCAGTGTCGGCGGGGGGGCCGCAGATGGTACGCAGTATTTT
clone size: -; D gene: -; J gene: TRBJ1-1; V gene: TRBV5-8; CDR3 protein: CAGQPPGEWNTEAFF; CDR3 DNA: TGTGCCGGTCAGCCTCCAGGGGAGTGGAACACTGAAGCTTTCTTT
clone size: -; D gene: -; J gene: TRBJ2-7; V gene: TRBV7-9; CDR3 protein: CASSLGREPYEQYF; CDR3 DNA: TGTGCCAGCAGCTTAGGCAGGGAACCCTACGAGCAGTACTTC
clone size: -; D gene: TRBD1; J gene: TRBJ2-7; V gene: TRBV7-2; CDR3 protein: CASSPKQGGGLEQYF; CDR3 DNA: TGTGCCAGCAGCCCTAAACAGGGGGGCGGCCTCGAGCAGTACTTC
clone size: -; D gene: TRBD1; J gene: TRBJ1-2; V gene: TRBV24-1; CDR3 protein: CATSDPSRGQGNGYTF; CDR3 DNA: TGTGCCACCAGTGATCCGAGCCGCGGACAGGGTAATGGCTACACCTTC
clone size: -; D gene: -; J gene: TRBJ1-3; V gene: TRBV15; CDR3 protein: CATSRDPTGRDTIYF; CDR3 DNA: TGTGCCACCAGCAGAGATCCGACGGGGAGAGACACCATATATTTT
clone size: -; D gene: -; J gene: TRBJ1-5; V gene: TRBV6-2/TRBV6-3; CDR3 protein: CASSYLMSGYSNQPQHF; CDR3 DNA: TGTGCCAGCAGTTACTTAATGTCAGGTTATAGCAATCAGCCCCAGCATTTT
clone size: -; D gene: -; J gene: TRBJ2-7; V gene: TRBV7-2; CDR3 protein: CASSLGRGTASLF; CDR3 DNA: TGTGCCAGCAGCTTAGGTCGCGGGACAGCATCTCTCTTC
clone size: -; D gene: -; J gene: TRBJ2-7; V gene: TRBV10-2; CDR3 protein: CASSDRDSSYEQYF; CDR3 DNA: TGCGCCAGCAGTGACAGGGACTCCTCCTACGAGCAGTACTTC
clone size: once; D gene: -; J gene: TRBJ1-1; V gene: TRBV6-5; CDR3 protein: CASSNFIGDNTEAFF; CDR3 DNA: TGTGCCAGCAGTAACTTCATAGGGGATAACACTGAAGCTTTCTTT
clone size: -; D gene: TRBD1; J gene: TRBJ1-2; V gene: TRBV6-5; CDR3 protein: CASRPRGQGVYTF; CDR3 DNA: TGTGCCAGCCGTCCTAGGGGACAGGGCGTGTACACCTTC
clone size: -; D gene: TRBD1; J gene: TRBJ1-2; V gene: TRBV7-2; CDR3 protein: CASSLIGQGIYGYTF; CDR3 DNA: TGTGCCAGCAGCTTAATAGGACAGGGCATCTATGGCTACACCTTC
clone size: -; D gene: -; J gene: TRBJ2-5; V gene: TRBV27; CDR3 protein: CASSIRTQETQYF; CDR3 DNA: TGTGCCAGCAGTATAAGAACTCAAGAGACCCAGTACTTC
clone size: -; D gene: -; J gene: TRBJ2-7; V gene: TRBV11-3; CDR3 protein: CASSLDAGGSYEQYF; CDR3 DNA: TGTGCCAGCAGCTTAGATGCAGGGGGGTCCTACGAGCAGTACTTC
clone size: -; D gene: -; J gene: TRBJ1-4; V gene: TRBV14; CDR3 protein: CASSQAGEKLFF; CDR3 DNA: TGTGCCAGCAGCCAAGCGGGTGAAAAACTGTTTTTT
clone size: -; D gene: -; J gene: TRBJ1-1; V gene: TRBV5-1; CDR3 protein: CASSLLSQIGTEAFF; CDR3 DNA: TGCGCCAGCAGCTTGCTCTCCCAGATTGGCACTGAAGCTTTCTTT
clone size: -; D gene: -; J gene: TRBJ1-1; V gene: TRBV19; CDR3 protein: CASMTRDIRGTEAFF; CDR3 DNA: TGTGCCAGTATGACTAGGGATATAAGGGGCACTGAAGCTTTCTTT
clone size: -; D gene: -; J gene: TRBJ1-4; V gene: TRBV6-4; CDR3 protein: CAGAGELNEKLFF; CDR3 DNA: TGTGCCGGGGCGGGGGAGCTTAATGAAAAACTGTTTTTT